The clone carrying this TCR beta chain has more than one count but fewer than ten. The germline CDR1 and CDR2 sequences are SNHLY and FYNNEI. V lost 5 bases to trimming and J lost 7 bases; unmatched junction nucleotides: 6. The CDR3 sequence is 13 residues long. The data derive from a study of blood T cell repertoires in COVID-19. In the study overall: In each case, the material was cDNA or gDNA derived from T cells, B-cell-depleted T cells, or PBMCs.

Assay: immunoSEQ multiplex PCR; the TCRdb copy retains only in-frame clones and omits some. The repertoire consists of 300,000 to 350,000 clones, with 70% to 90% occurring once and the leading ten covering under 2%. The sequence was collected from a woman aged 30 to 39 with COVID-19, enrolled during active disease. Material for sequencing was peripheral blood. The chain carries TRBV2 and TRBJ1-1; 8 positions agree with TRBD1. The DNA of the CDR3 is TGTGCCAGCAGTCTGGACAGGGATCGTGAAGCTTTCTTT. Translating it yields CASSLDRDREAFF.